These 16 T cell receptor beta chains originate from one sample sequenced in a study of blood T cell repertoires in COVID-19. Repertoires were generated with immunoSEQ multiplex PCR, while TCRdb's copy carries only in-frame clones and drops some. The sample lists a few hundred thousand clones; roughly nine tenths were seen once. The sequencing sample was made of PBMCs or T cells enriched from blood (not recorded which). Receptors were obtained from a young man who had recovered from COVID-19.

The gene calls are TRBV11-3 and TRBJ2-5, with 7 bases aligning to TRBD1. V trimming: 4 bases; J trimming: 2 bases; junction bases outside the gene matches: 4. The V gene's germline CDR1 is SGHNT and CDR2 YENEEA. The CDR3 covers 14 residues. CDR3 sequence: CASSSGTVQETQYF. The CDR3 DNA follows: TGTGCCAGCAGCTCCGGGACAGTGCAAGAGACCCAGTACTTC.

The chain employs TRBV9 and TRBJ1-4, with unresolved D. The V gene lost 0 bases and the J gene lost 4 bases, with 10 bases spanning the gap. The CDR3 contains 15 residues. Germline V gives CDR1 SGDLS, CDR2 YYNGEE. The CDR3 here is CASSVGSGNNEKLFF. In nucleotides, the CDR3 is TGTGCCAGCAGCGTAGGAAGCGGCAATAATGAAAAACTGTTTTTT.

The chain carries TRBV4-1 and TRBJ1-2; D unclear. Germline CDR1 reads MGHRA; CDR2 reads YSYEKL. V lost 4 bases, J lost 1 base, and 22 bases lay in between. The CDR3 spans 18 residues. DNA for the CDR3: TGCGCCAGCAGCCGCTCGGGTCCTGGAGTTGTTCTTAACTATGGCTACACCTTC. Translated: CASSRSGPGVVLNYGYTF.

The J gene is TRBJ2-4, the V gene TRBV4-1, with D possibly being TRBD2 (5 bases). The germline V and J ends were trimmed by 0 bases and 7 bases, with 19 bases remaining between them. The germline V gene encodes CDR1 MGHRA and CDR2 YSYEKL. The CDR3 has 17 residues. Here the CDR3 DNA reads TGCGCCAGCAGCCAAGATAGTCCCGGGGAATATAGGAACATTCAGTACTTC. It is translated as CASSQDSPGEYRNIQYF.

This chain joins TRBV5-6 and TRBJ1-5; 8 nucleotides match TRBD1. V trimming: 2 bases; J trimming: 7 bases; junction bases outside the gene matches: 8. Germline assignment: CDR1 SGHDT and CDR2 YYEEEE. The CDR3 sequence is 15 residues long. CDR3 sequence: CASSLKGQARQPQHF. Written as DNA, the CDR3 is TGTGCCAGCAGCTTAAAGGGACAGGCTCGCCAGCCCCAGCATTTT.

The chain joins TRBV5-6 to TRBJ2-2; maybe TRBD1 (5 bases). V gave up 0 bases and J gave up 5 bases, with 14 bases separating them. This CDR3 has 16 residues. CDR1 SGHDT and CDR2 YYEEEE come from the germline V gene. The CDR3 reads CASSLVQVARTGELFF. The DNA of the CDR3 is TGTGCCAGCAGCTTGGTACAGGTCGCGAGGACCGGGGAGCTGTTTTTT.

The chain combines TRBV15 with TRBJ1-2, with TRBD1 as a possible D gene (5 bases). Germline V gives CDR1 LNHNV, CDR2 YYDKDF (reference sequence). Trimming pared 0 bases from V and 3 bases from J, leaving 8 bases between. This CDR3 has 14 amino acids. In nucleotides, the CDR3 is TGTGCCACCAGCAGAGATTGGGGCGACTATGGCTACACCTTC. Protein sequence: CATSRDWGDYGYTF.

V is TRBV9 and J is TRBJ1-2; D uncertain. Deletions cut 0 bases from V and 6 bases from J, with 18 bases between. This CDR3 region has 16 residues. Germline CDR1 SGDLS, CDR2 YYNGEE. In DNA, the CDR3 is TGTGCCAGCAGCGTAGTAGCGCAGGCCGCGTACGATGGCTACACCTTC. Its translation: CASSVVAQAAYDGYTF. The whole variable domain, remainder taken from reference TRBV9 and TRBJ1-2, is DSGVTQTPKHLITATGQRVTLRCSPRSGDLSVYWYQQSLDQGLQFLIQYYNGEERAKGNILERFSAQQFPDLHSELNLSSLELGDSALYFCASSVVAQAAYDGYTFGSGTRLTVV.

V and J are TRBV28 and TRBJ1-1; no firm D call. With 5 bases removed from V and 1 base from J, the gap between germline ends came to 8 bases. This CDR3 region has 13 residues. The V gene's germline CDR1 is MDHEN and CDR2 SYDVKM. CDR3 in amino acids: CASSLPKNTEAFF. The CDR3 bases are TGTGCCAGCAGTCTACCAAAGAACACTGAAGCTTTCTTT.

The V gene is TRBV12-5, the J gene TRBJ1-1, with D unresolved. Per germline, CDR1 LGHNT and CDR2 FRNRAP. CDR3 length: 12 residues. V lost 6 bases and J 7 bases, leaving 12 bases between the germline ends. CDR3 residues: CASGRQRDEAFF. DNA for the CDR3: TGTGCTAGTGGACGGCAGCGGGATGAAGCTTTCTTT.

The sample holds one count of this clone. The chain carries TRBV7-9 and TRBJ1-3; TRBD1 is a possible D gene (6 bases). The CDR3 runs to 15 residues. The ends were cut back, 5 bases at V and 3 bases at J, with 14 bases in the middle. From germline, CDR1 is SEHNR and CDR2 FQNEAQ (reference sequence). CDR3 protein: CASSPSGESGNTIYF. CDR3 DNA: TGTGCCAGCAGCCCTTCAGGGGAAAGTGGAAACACCATATATTTT.

V usage is TRBV9 and J usage is TRBJ2-3; maybe TRBD2 (6 bases). This CDR3 spans 15 amino acids. V dropped 4 bases and J dropped 1 base, with 13 bases sitting between them. Per the germline V gene, CDR1 is SGDLS and CDR2 is YYNGEE. The CDR3 region is CASSLLSGGTDTQYF. For the CDR3, the DNA is TGTGCCAGCAGCCTACTGTCGGGGGGCACAGATACGCAGTATTTT.

V gene TRBV28 combines with J gene TRBJ2-7; a weak D match, TRBD1 (6 bases). V was shortened by 3 bases and J by 4 bases, with 16 bases between the two germline ends. Germline CDR1 reads MDHEN; CDR2 reads SYDVKM. The CDR3 is made up of 15 amino acids. In DNA form, the CDR3 reads TGTGCCAGCAGTTTTGGGACACCGGGCCAGTACGAGCAGTACTTC. It translates to CASSFGTPGQYEQYF.

The chain uses TRBV6-6 and TRBJ1-5, with 9 bases fitting TRBD1. The CDR3 runs 19 residues. CDR1 MNHNY and CDR2 SVGAGI come from the germline V gene (reference sequence). The ends lost 5 bases at V and 7 bases at J; junction bases unmatched: 21. CDR3 nucleotides: TGTGCCAGCAGTCGAGGCTTGCATCTCTCGGGACAGGGAGAACAGCCCCAGCATTTT. Its protein is CASSRGLHLSGQGEQPQHF.

This clone was found once. This chain joins TRBV28 and TRBJ1-2, with D possibly being TRBD1 (6 bases). In germline, CDR1 is MDHEN, CDR2 SYDVKM. Trimming stripped 6 bases from V and 1 base from J, with 12 bases between. This CDR3 has 14 residues. The CDR3 is CASRTGSFNYGYTF. CDR3 bases: TGTGCCAGCAGGACAGGAAGCTTTAACTATGGCTACACCTTC.

Only a few counts were recorded for this clone. V and J are TRBV9 and TRBJ1-1; TRBD1 might be the D (5 bases). Trimming took off 0 bases at V and 3 bases at J, with 12 bases between the two ends. Germline CDR1 reads SGDLS; CDR2 reads YYNGEE. This CDR3 contains 15 residues. CDR3 amino acids: CASSVEVGVDTEAFF. In nucleotides, the CDR3 is TGTGCCAGCAGCGTAGAGGTAGGGGTAGACACTGAAGCTTTCTTT.